A single sample gave rise to the 10 T cell receptor beta chains below, sequenced in a study of early T cells in non-severe SARS-CoV-2 infection. TCRdb fed the 5' RACE reads into MiXCR, producing one record per CDR3 protein. The sample holds tens of thousands of distinct CDR3 sequences, 10% to 15% seen once. The sequenced sample consisted of whole blood. Receptors were obtained from an adult who was a healthcare worker with PCR-confirmed SARS-CoV-2 infection or an uninfected control (not recorded which).

This clonotype was seen repeatedly, ten times or more. This sequence joins TRBV9 and TRBJ1-2; 8 positions match TRBD1. Germline assignment: CDR1 SGDLS and CDR2 YYNGEE. The CDR3 extends over 18 amino acids. V was clipped by 4 bases and J by 3 bases; unmatched bases: 17. CDR3: CASSPSPWTGLVDYGYTF. CDR3 nucleotides: TGTGCCAGCAGCCCCTCGCCCTGGACAGGGTTGGTAGACTATGGCTACACCTTC. Supplemented by reference TRBV9 and TRBJ1-2, the full variable domain reads DSGVTQTPKHLITATGQRVTLRCSPRSGDLSVYWYQQSLDQGLQFLIQYYNGEERAKGNILERFSAQQFPDLHSELNLSSLELGDSALYFCASSPSPWTGLVDYGYTFGSGTRLTVV.

This clonotype was recorded many times. The V gene is TRBV7-6, the J gene TRBJ2-1; 9 bases agree with TRBD1. Trimming cost V 4 bases and J 12 bases; bases outside gene matches: 10. Germline lookup yields CDR1 SGHVS and CDR2 FNYEAQ. This CDR3 comprises 14 residues. The CDR3 DNA reads TGTGCCAGCAGCTCTCGACAGGGGGATATCGGGCAGTTCTTC. It codes for CASSSRQGDIGQFF.

The rearrangement links TRBV3-1 to TRBJ2-7, with D perhaps matching TRBD2 (5 bases). CDR3 size: 12 residues. In germline, CDR1 is LGHDT, CDR2 YNNKEL (reference sequence). V was trimmed by 5 bases and J by 3 bases, leaving 8 bases between them. CDR3 region: CASSVLGYEQYF. CDR3 coding DNA: TGTGCCAGCAGCGTACTAGGCTACGAGCAGTACTTC.

The chain has TRBV6-2 or TRBV6-3 and TRBJ1-1; D is uncertain. V lost 0 bases and J lost 5, with 7 bases in between. Germline values: CDR1 MNHEY, CDR2 SVGEGT. CDR3 size: 13 residues. The CDR3 DNA follows: TGTGCCAGCAGTTACTCGACGGCGACTGAAGCTTTCTTT. Residues: CASSYSTATEAFF.

This clonotype was seen at least ten times. The chain links TRBV30 to TRBJ2-7, with TRBD1 matching over 9 bases. The CDR3 has 13 amino acids. CDR1 GTSNPN and CDR2 SVGIG come from the germline V gene (reference sequence). Trimming removed 0 bases from V and 6 bases from J; junction bases left unmatched: 3. The CDR3 here is CAWSVQGALEQYF. CDR3 sequence (DNA): TGTGCCTGGAGTGTACAGGGGGCTCTCGAGCAGTACTTC.

This clonotype has only a few counts. This CDR3 reads CASSYSRQTEKLFF. The CDR3 DNA follows: TGTGCCAGCAGTTACTCGAGGCAGACGGAAAAACTGTTTTTT. The J gene is TRBJ1-4, the V gene TRBV6-5; no firm D call. The CDR3 sequence is 14 residues long. V was shortened by 0 bases and J by 8 bases, with 10 bases between the two germline ends. Germline-derived CDR1 and CDR2 are MNHEY and SVGAGI.

This clonotype was picked up many times. The CDR3 region is CASSSRQNTEAFF. The CDR3 nucleotides are TGTGCCAGCAGTTCCAGACAGAACACTGAAGCTTTCTTT. The chain employs TRBV6-6 and TRBJ1-1, with D uncertain. V lost 4 bases and J 1 base, leaving 7 bases between the germline ends. This CDR3 spans 13 amino acids. Germline V gene sequence: CDR1 MNHNY, CDR2 SVGAGI (reference sequence).

There are a few counts of this clonotype. The V call is TRBV7-9, the J call TRBJ2-3, with 10 bases lining up with TRBD2. Looked up from germline, CDR1 is SEHNR and CDR2 is FQNEAQ (reference sequence). V shed 3 bases and J 4 bases; nucleotides not matched to a gene: 4. The CDR3 totals 15 residues. DNA of the CDR3: TGTGCCAGCAGCTTCTCTAGCGGGAGCGCAGATACGCAGTATTTT. The encoded protein is CASSFSSGSADTQYF. Full variable domain (remainder filled in from reference TRBV7-9 and TRBJ2-3): DTGVSQNPRHKITKRGQNVTFRCDPISEHNRLYWYRQTLGQGPEFLTYFQNEAQLEKSRLLSDRFSAERPKGSFSTLEIQRTEQGDSAMYLCASSFSSGSADTQYFGPGTRLTVL.

The rearrangement joins TRBV28 to TRBJ2-7, with no clear D. The V gene lost 1 base and the J gene lost 3 bases, with 4 bases spanning the gap. This CDR3 has 12 amino acids. CDR1 and CDR2 (germline): MDHEN, SYDVKM. CDR3 nucleotides: TGTGCCAGCAGTTTATTGGTCTACGAGCAGTACTTC. Translation: CASSLLVYEQYF. The full variable domain, in which reference TRBV28 and TRBJ2-7 provide the parts outside the CDR3, is DVKVTQSSRYLVKRTGEKVFLECVQDMDHENMFWYRQDPGLGLRLIYFSYDVKMKEKGDIPEGYSVSREKKERFSLILESASTNQTSMYLCASSLLVYEQYFGPGTRLTVT.

CDR3 loop: CSVGMETQYF. The CDR3 DNA follows: TGCAGCGTTGGAATGGAGACCCAGTACTTC. This sequence joins TRBV29-1 and TRBJ2-5; no firm D call. The CDR3 is made up of 10 amino acids. Looked up from germline, CDR1 is SQVTM and CDR2 is ANQGSEA. Trimming removed 4 bases from V and 5 bases from J, with 5 bases in between.